A selection of T cell receptor beta chains follows, all from one sample in a study of cytomegalovirus exposure and HLA in healthy donors. TCRdb keeps only in-frame clones here, not all; method: immunoSEQ multiplex PCR. The sample lists over 150,000 clones, about 80% occurring once. The sample consisted of PBMCs. The receptors here all came from a young woman in good health and CMV-seronegative. CDR3s include the opening cysteine and the closing phenylalanine or tryptophan. A D gene is named only where the DNA matches it firmly. Rows may omit the clone size; those that give it use once, few, many or a size class.

J	V	size	D	CDR3	DNA
TRBJ2-4	TRBV1	NA	NA	CTSSLDTGAGNSQYF	TGCACCAGCAGCCTTGACACAGGGGCAGGCAACAGTCAGTACTTC
TRBJ2-5	TRBV18	NA	TRBD2	CASSPGLAVQETQYF	TGTGCCAGCTCACCGGGGCTAGCGGTCCAAGAGACCCAGTACTTC
TRBJ2-2	TRBV2	NA	TRBD2	CASSRGLAGDAGELFF	TGTGCCAGCAGCCGTGGACTAGCGGGAGACGCCGGGGAGCTGTTTTTT
TRBJ2-7	TRBV5-1	NA	NA	CASSLDGGGLYEQYF	TGCGCCAGCAGCTTGGATGGGGGCGGACTCTACGAGCAGTACTTC
TRBJ2-2	TRBV4-3	NA	TRBD2	CASSQEGGGAGELFF	TGCGCCAGCAGCCAAGAAGGCGGGGGGGCCGGGGAGCTGTTTTTT
TRBJ2-1	TRBV6-1	NA	TRBD1	CASSEAPFSGQGFDEQFF	TGTGCCAGCAGTGAAGCACCGTTCTCGGGACAGGGCTTCGATGAGCAGTTCTTC
TRBJ2-1	TRBV7-2	few	NA	CASSNIGNEQFF	TGTGCCAGCAGCAATATCGGGAATGAGCAGTTCTTC
TRBJ2-7	TRBV5-1	NA	NA	CASRLEAAAYEQYF	TGCGCCAGCAGATTGGAGGCAGCGGCCTACGAGCAGTACTTC
TRBJ2-7	TRBV28	NA	NA	CASSLPSAGSYEQYF	TGTGCCAGCAGTTTACCCTCCGCGGGGTCCTACGAGCAGTACTTC
TRBJ1-1	TRBV6-1	few	NA	CASSAAGAREAFF	TGTGCCAGCAGTGCCGCAGGGGCCCGGGAAGCTTTCTTT
TRBJ1-5	TRBV5-1	NA	NA	CASSFEGGSQHF	TGCGCCAGCAGCTTTGAAGGGGGTTCCCAGCATTTT
TRBJ2-7	TRBV7-2	once	TRBD1	CASSRGQGRYEQYF	TGTGCCAGCAGCAGGGGACAGGGACGCTACGAGCAGTACTTC
TRBJ2-1	TRBV30	NA	TRBD2	CAWSVPGSGRSNEQFF	TGTGCCTGGAGTGTACCGGGGAGCGGGAGAAGTAATGAGCAGTTCTTC
TRBJ2-2	TRBV7-2	NA	NA	CASSLDSTAGELFF	TGTGCCAGCAGCTTAGACTCTACGGCCGGGGAGCTGTTTTTT
TRBJ1-1	TRBV5-7	NA	NA	CASSFSSGAGNTEAFF	TGTGCCAGCAGCTTTTCAAGCGGGGCTGGGAACACTGAAGCTTTCTTT